This TCR beta chain was found in a study of CD8 T cells in Susac syndrome. RNA in amounts of 0.5 to 1 ug was reverse transcribed with random hexamers. With immunoSEQ multiplex PCR, TCR beta CDR3 was amplified across 54 Vbeta and 13 Jbeta. TCRdb recomputed calls from the immunoSEQ multiplex PCR reads with MiXCR, one row per CDR3 protein. Here the sample spans approximately 170,000 distinct CDR3 sequences, 92% being singletons. Peripheral blood CD8+ and CD4+ T cells were profiled by TCR beta sequencing. The V gene lost 7 bases and the J gene lost 1 base, with 16 bases spanning the gap. Germline V lookup: CDR1 MNHEY, CDR2 SMNVEV (reference sequence). CDR3 length equals 15 residues.

This receptor was taken from a human donor in good health. The sequencing sample was made of CD4+ T cells from PBMCs. The rearrangement joins TRBV27 to TRBJ1-1; possibly TRBD1 for D (5 bases). The DNA of the CDR3 is TGTGCCAGCAACCCCCCCGGGGCGCGGAACACTGAAGCTTTCTTT. Protein sequence: CASNPPGARNTEAFF.